The present TCR beta chain was sequenced within a study of blood T cell repertoires in COVID-19. Study overall: From the United States, Italy and Spain came samples of acute and convalescent COVID-19. Sources were T cells, B-cell-depleted T cells, or PBMCs; the material itself was cDNA or gDNA.

Germline V gene lookup returns CDR1 MGHDK and CDR2 SYGVNS. J was trimmed by 6 bases and V by 4 bases; bases with no gene match: 8. This CDR3 region has 14 residues. Authors' processing steps: Amplification with reference gene primers provided the estimates of nucleated cell counts. Sequencing used immunoSEQ multiplex PCR; TCRdb keeps in-frame clones, though not all of them. V and J calls and clone size are as listed in that table; D and trimming were resolved from the DNA. The data show about 190,000 clones, around nine tenths seen once. The chain couples TRBV25-1 to TRBJ2-7; TRBD1 matches 8 bases. The sequenced sample consisted of peripheral blood. The source of this sequence is a man aged 30 to 45 with acute or convalescent COVID-19. CDR3 loop: CASSAGQGLREQYF. DNA for the CDR3: TGTGCCAGCAGTGCCGGACAGGGACTTCGCGAGCAGTACTTC.